This T cell receptor (beta chain) was documented in a study of technical replicates of blood from a few donors. The V gene's germline CDR1 is SGHTA and CDR2 FQGNSA. CDR3 length equals 17 residues. V shed 0 bases, J shed 2 bases, and the junction held 8 bases outside the gene matches. Profiled with immunoSEQ multiplex PCR; TCRdb holds only in-frame clones, not every one. The table shows about 62,000 clones, with roughly 86% occurring only once. Sequenced: PBMCs. This chain joins TRBV7-2 and TRBJ2-7, with 9 bases that match TRBD2. This receptor was taken from a human donor in good health. Some clones in this sample may be carry-over from other donors' samples. CDR3 region: CASSLAPSGTITYEQYF. CDR3 nucleotide sequence: TGTGCCAGCAGCTTAGCGCCTAGCGGGACTATAACCTACGAGCAGTACTTC.